This note documents a single T cell receptor beta chain sequence. This entry is derived from a study of chemoradiotherapy in HPV16-positive cancers. Study-wide context: Functional T-cell assays on two HPV16-positive patients' cells defined candidate HPV-specific clones and common TCR motifs.

Repertoires were generated with immunoSEQ multiplex PCR, while TCRdb's copy carries only in-frame clones and drops some. The sample records several thousand clones, approximately 95% being singletons. Germline loops: CDR1 LNHDA, CDR2 SQIVND (reference sequence). There are 15 residues in the CDR3. After removal of 5 bases from V and 1 base from J, the junction contained 6 bases not matched to a gene. The V and J genes are TRBV19 and TRBJ1-1; 8 nucleotides agree with TRBD1. This sequence was found in a human donor with HPV-associated anogenital cancer. Sample collection occurred from a patient who underwent chemoradiotherapy. CDR3 sequence reads: CASSSVGTGNTEAFF. DNA of the CDR3: TGTGCCAGTAGTTCCGTCGGGACAGGGAACACTGAAGCTTTCTTT.